This T cell receptor (beta chain) is drawn from a study of metastatic and nonmetastatic thyroid tumors. Study background: Repertoire comparisons spanned blood and tumor or nodule tissue from malignant and benign thyroid patients. Regarding the study as a whole: Versus benign nodules, malignant thyroid tumors reportedly had significantly higher TCR beta diversity, in blood and tumor.

Germline V gene lookup returns CDR1 SNHLY and CDR2 FYNNEI. Trimming removed 7 bases from V and 0 bases from J, with 13 bases in between. This CDR3 has 14 residues. This clone is medium-sized. Antigen unknown. In the original analysis: Clinicopathological groups supplied CDR3 differences that were used to build a distant-metastasis classifier for papillary thyroid cancer. Using MiXCR, TCRdb reanalyzed the PCR reads. None of the V and J calls come from the authors' own analysis; TCRdb made them. The repertoire holds fewer than 18,000 clones, with 24% as singletons. Thyroid surgery was performed in patients who had received no treatment beforehand.

The source of this sequence is a female donor with papillary thyroid cancer or a benign thyroid nodule (not recorded which). Some clones in this sample may be carry-over from other donors' samples. The specimen was tumor tissue. The chain joins TRBV2 to TRBJ2-7; the D gene is possibly TRBD1 (5 bases). The CDR3 DNA follows: TGTGCCAGCACCACAGGTGAACTCTCCTACGAGCAGTACTTC. This sequence encodes CASTTGELSYEQYF.